These 29 T cell receptor beta chains share one sample of origin, sequenced in a study of beta chain features in type 1 diabetes. No cognate antigen is known for these TCRs. cDNA synthesis used the whole RNA isolate, giving expressed TCRB sequences. The assay was immunoSEQ multiplex PCR, and TCRdb's table has in-frame clones only and misses some. The table includes a few hundred thousand clones, roughly 13% detected once. Study outcomes and limitations: Shorter TCRB CDR3s, moderately but significantly so, were found in Type 1 diabetes patients in all four CD4+ subsets.

Sequencing was performed on naive CD4+ T cells from blood. All receptors come from a woman aged 18-29 years with type 1 diabetes.

The chain joins TRBV5-4 to TRBJ2-1, with 7 positions matching TRBD1. The J segment lost 10 bases and the V segment lost 4 bases, leaving 8 bases of the junction unmatched. The CDR3 sequence is 13 residues long. The germline CDR1 and CDR2 sequences are SGHNT and YYREEE (reference sequence). The CDR3 here is CASSPGTDWEQFF. The CDR3 DNA reads TGTGCCAGCAGCCCCGGGACAGACTGGGAGCAGTTCTTC.

The DNA for the CDR3 is TGTGCCAGCAGCTTACTTTTAGCGGGAGGAAGTAAGGACGAGCAGTACTTC. It yields the protein CASSLLLAGGSKDEQYF. The genes are TRBV11-3 and TRBJ2-7; 10 nucleotides line up with TRBD2. CDR3 length: 17 residues. Germline assignment: CDR1 SGHNT and CDR2 YENEEA. The J segment lost 5 bases and the V segment lost 2 bases, leaving 12 bases of the junction unmatched. The entire variable domain, with the rest obtained from reference TRBV11-3 and TRBJ2-7, is as follows: EAGVVQSPRYKIIEKKQPVAFWCNPISGHNTLYWYLQNLGQGPELLIRYENEEAVDDSQLPKDRFSAERLKGVDSTLKIQPAELGDSAVYLCASSLLLAGGSKDEQYFGPGTRLTVT.

This clone was seen more than once but under ten times. The J gene is TRBJ2-5, the V gene TRBV4-2, with 12 bases aligning to TRBD2. Trimming cost V 3 bases and J 5 bases; bases outside gene matches: 4. In germline, CDR1 is LGHNA, CDR2 YNFKEQ. The CDR3 has 15 residues. CDR3 in DNA: TGTGCCAGCAGCCAGACTAGCGGGAGTCCCGAGACCCAGTACTTC. Its protein product is CASSQTSGSPETQYF.

This clone was seen a few times. The rearrangement links TRBV29-1 to TRBJ2-3; D possibly corresponds to TRBD2 (6 bases). The germline CDR1 and CDR2 sequences are SQVTM and ANQGSEA. Trimming stripped 5 bases from V and 2 bases from J, with 14 bases between. The CDR3 has 14 residues. CDR3 in DNA: TGCAGCGTTTTGGTCTGGGGGGTCACAGATACGCAGTATTTT. Translating gives CSVLVWGVTDTQYF.

In this sample, this clone turned up a few times. The chain couples TRBV28 to TRBJ1-5; D is undetermined. CDR3 length: 13 residues. V was cut by 8 bases and J by 0 bases, with 8 bases left in between. CDR1 is MDHEN, CDR2 SYDVKM, per germline. The CDR3 bases are TGTGCCAGCTTGTCGGGTAGCAATCAGCCCCAGCATTTT. It specifies CASLSGSNQPQHF.

V gene TRBV9 combines with J gene TRBJ2-3; TRBD1 matches 8 bases. Trimming removed 3 bases from V and 6 bases from J; junction bases left unmatched: 9. The germline gives CDR1 SGDLS, CDR2 YYNGEE. CDR3 length: 15 amino acids. As DNA, the CDR3 is TGTGCCAGCAGCGGCCCTGGACAGGGCTTGGATACGCAGTATTTT. It encodes CASSGPGQGLDTQYF.

The chain is built from TRBV7-2 and TRBJ2-5; D is possibly TRBD2 (6 bases). V lost 5 bases, J lost 6 bases, and 10 bases lay in between. Germline V CDR1 and CDR2: SGHTA, FQGNSA. The CDR3 runs to 12 residues. The CDR3 sequence: CASSLGLQTQYF. CDR3 coding DNA: TGTGCCAGCAGCCTGGGACTTCAGACCCAGTACTTC.

J is TRBJ2-7 and V is TRBV19, with D possibly being TRBD1 (6 bases). CDR1 and CDR2 from the germline V gene are LNHDA and SQIVND (reference sequence). The CDR3 is made up of 15 amino acids. V was trimmed by 3 bases and J by 1 base, leaving 13 bases between them. The CDR3 DNA reads as TGTGCCAGTAGTATCCGCCGGACAGAGTCCTACGAGCAGTACTTC. As protein: CASSIRRTESYEQYF.

The chain employs TRBV9 and TRBJ2-3; TRBD2 agrees at 13 bases. Losses at the gene ends were 0 bases for V and 2 bases for J; bases not matched to a gene: 3. This CDR3 comprises 17 residues. Germline V gene sequence: CDR1 SGDLS, CDR2 YYNGEE. CDR3 loop: CASSVVGLAGVTDTQYF. The DNA of the CDR3 is TGTGCCAGCAGCGTAGTCGGACTAGCGGGGGTCACAGATACGCAGTATTTT.

The V and J genes are TRBV7-2 and TRBJ1-5; D perhaps matches TRBD1 (5 bases). The CDR3 spans 14 residues. Per the germline V gene, CDR1 is SGHTA and CDR2 is FQGNSA. V lost 1 base and J 5 bases, leaving 9 bases between the germline ends. Written as DNA, the CDR3 is TGTGCCAGCAGCTTAGTGGGAGGGGATCAGCCCCAGCATTTT. This gives the protein CASSLVGGDQPQHF.

This clone has just a few counts. This rearrangement joins TRBV5-6 to TRBJ1-2, with TRBD1 as a possible D gene (5 bases). The CDR3 length is 15 residues. Germline values: CDR1 SGHDT, CDR2 YYEEEE. V was cut by 0 bases and J by 4 bases, with 13 bases left in between. The chain's CDR3 is CASSLGQGNLYGYTF. For the CDR3, the DNA is TGTGCCAGCAGCTTGGGGCAGGGTAACCTCTATGGCTACACCTTC.

This clone occurred a few times. This chain connects TRBV4-3 to TRBJ1-2; TRBD1 is a possible D gene (6 bases). Germline V CDR1 and CDR2: LGHNA, YSLEER. There are 19 residues in the CDR3. The ends were cut back, 0 bases at V and 4 bases at J, with 24 bases in the middle. The CDR3 DNA reads TGCGCCAGCAGCCAAGATCGGAGGACAGCCAGACTGCCGGCCTATGGCTACACCTTC. The encoded protein is CASSQDRRTARLPAYGYTF.

About this clone: At the DNA level, this CDR3 is encoded by other sequences in the same sample as well. The rearrangement links TRBV7-2 to TRBJ1-4; 9 bases are shared with TRBD1. The CDR3 has 14 residues. V was clipped by 4 bases and J by 5 bases; unmatched bases: 2. Germline V lookup: CDR1 SGHTA, CDR2 FQGNSA. The chain's CDR3 is CASSSGQGNEKLFF. Here the CDR3 DNA reads TGTGCCAGCAGCTCGGGACAGGGCAATGAAAAACTGTTTTTT.

The rearrangement links TRBV19 to TRBJ1-4; 8 nucleotides line up with TRBD1. Germline values: CDR1 LNHDA, CDR2 SQIVND (reference sequence). The CDR3 covers 16 residues. V was pared by 7 bases and J by 8 bases, with 15 bases of the junction left unmatched. CDR3 protein: CASMTGDRPLSEKLFF. For the CDR3, the DNA is TGTGCCAGTATGACAGGGGATAGACCCCTTAGCGAAAAACTGTTTTTT.

This clone was picked up a small number of times. The V gene is TRBV5-6, the J gene TRBJ1-1; no clear D. CDR3 length equals 13 residues. The V gene lost 6 bases and the J gene lost 5 bases, with 14 bases spanning the gap. CDR1 is SGHDT, CDR2 YYEEEE, per germline. The CDR3 sequence is CASIPPGGTEAFF. Here the CDR3 DNA reads TGTGCCAGCATCCCCCCTGGCGGAACTGAAGCTTTCTTT.

This clone has more than one count but fewer than ten. V gene TRBV6-6 combines with J gene TRBJ1-1; TRBD1 agrees at 7 bases. J was trimmed by 0 bases and V by 5 bases; bases with no gene match: 3. The germline gives CDR1 MNHNY, CDR2 SVGAGI (reference sequence). This CDR3 has 14 amino acids. CDR3: CASSVGQMNTEAFF. The CDR3 bases are TGTGCCAGCAGTGTGGGACAGATGAACACTGAAGCTTTCTTT.

The chain is built from TRBV7-2 and TRBJ2-7, with D perhaps TRBD2 (5 bases). Per germline, CDR1 SGHTA and CDR2 FQGNSA. The ends were cut back, 5 bases at V and 3 bases at J, with 17 bases in the middle. This CDR3 contains 15 residues. CDR3 DNA sequence: TGTGCCAGCAGCCCCCACCAGCGGCATAGCTACGAGCAGTACTTC. Protein: CASSPHQRHSYEQYF.

This clone appeared a few times. The chain recombines TRBV11-1 with TRBJ2-4; a weak D match, TRBD1 (6 bases). The CDR3 has 14 residues. Germline lookup yields CDR1 SGHAT and CDR2 FQDESV (reference sequence). V was trimmed by 6 bases and J by 5 bases, leaving 14 bases between them. DNA for the CDR3: TGTGCCAGCAGTCGACAGGCGCGGGAAAACATTCAGTACTTC. Amino acid sequence: CASSRQARENIQYF.

The rearrangement uses TRBV5-1 and TRBJ1-1; no clear D. Germline CDR1 is SGHRS and CDR2 is YFSETQ. CDR3 size: 16 residues. The V and J ends lost 1 base and 2 bases respectively, with 15 bases between them. The CDR3 sequence is CASSLRGRSKNTEAFF. The CDR3 DNA is TGCGCCAGCAGCTTGCGCGGCAGAAGCAAAAACACTGAAGCTTTCTTT.

This clone was detected a few times. At one of its ends the junction is not consistent with the germline gene, which may arise from a read error. V and J are TRBV6-5 and TRBJ2-3; D gene ambiguous. This CDR3 spans 14 amino acids. Germline V lookup: CDR1 MNHEY, CDR2 SVGAGI. CDR3 sequence: CASSYSQNTDTQYF. CDR3 in DNA: TGTGCCAGCAGCTACTCACAGAACACAGATACGCAGTATTTT.

The chain combines TRBV18 with TRBJ2-5; 10 bases are shared with TRBD2. The CDR3 runs to 17 residues. In germline, CDR1 is KGHSH, CDR2 LQKENI. With 1 base clipped from V and 2 bases from J, the junction kept 7 bases outside the gene matches. CDR3 in DNA: TGTGCCAGCTCACCACTGGGATCACTAGCGGGACAAGAGACCCAGTACTTC. Amino acids: CASSPLGSLAGQETQYF.

There are a few counts of this clone. This chain connects TRBV30 to TRBJ2-5; D perhaps matches TRBD2 (6 bases). V gave up 5 bases and J gave up 5 bases, with 24 bases separating them. Per germline, CDR1 GTSNPN and CDR2 SVGIG (reference sequence). There are 16 residues in the CDR3. The CDR3, as DNA: TGTGCCTGGGGGGCCCTCCGGGGGTTCGTCTCGGAGACCCAGTACTTC. It is translated as CAWGALRGFVSETQYF.

V gene TRBV20-1 combines with J gene TRBJ2-6, with D uncertain. This CDR3 contains 11 residues. In germline, CDR1 is DFQATT, CDR2 SNEGSKA (reference sequence). V was pared by 0 bases and J by 12 bases, with 6 bases between. This chain's CDR3 is CSARDPRVLTF. The CDR3 nucleotides are TGCAGTGCTAGAGATCCGCGCGTCCTGACTTTC.

This clone has a handful of counts. This chain joins TRBV10-3 and TRBJ2-1; D unresolved. The germline V gene encodes CDR1 ENHRY and CDR2 SYGVKD. The CDR3 has 11 amino acids. V was clipped by 0 bases and J by 10 bases, with 4 bases between them. The CDR3 protein is CAISESGEQFF. CDR3 coding DNA: TGTGCCATCAGTGAGTCGGGCGAGCAGTTCTTC.

V usage is TRBV5-1 and J usage is TRBJ1-2, with D perhaps matching TRBD1 (6 bases). Trimming cost V 0 bases and J 1 base, with 10 bases left between them. Germline V CDR1 and CDR2: SGHRS, YFSETQ. The CDR3 spans 15 residues. CDR3 amino acids: CASSLVTGNNYGYTF. The CDR3 nucleotides are TGCGCCAGCAGCTTGGTAACAGGGAATAACTATGGCTACACCTTC.

CDR3 DNA sequence: TGTGCCAGCAGTTACCCCCCTCTCGGGACCCAGTACTTC. It encodes CASSYPPLGTQYF. The chain links TRBV6-6 to TRBJ2-5; D call uncertain. The ends were cut back, 2 bases at V and 7 bases at J, with 11 bases in the middle. Germline CDR1 MNHNY, CDR2 SVGAGI (reference sequence). The CDR3 is 13 residues long.

The rearrangement joins TRBV5-1 to TRBJ1-4; the D gene is possibly TRBD1 (5 bases). Trimming stripped 4 bases from V and 6 bases from J, with 10 bases between. CDR1 and CDR2 (germline): SGHRS, YFSETQ. The CDR3 runs to 13 residues. The CDR3 nucleotides are TGCGCCAGCAGCCCCGGAGGGGATGAAAAACTGTTTTTT. It encodes CASSPGGDEKLFF. Variable domain in full (rest from reference TRBV5-1 and TRBJ1-4): KAGVTQTPRYLIKTRGQQVTLSCSPISGHRSVSWYQQTPGQGLQFLFEYFSETQRNKGNFPGRFSGRQFSNSRSEMNVSTLELGDSALYLCASSPGGDEKLFFGSGTQLSVL.

A note on this clone: One junction end disagrees with the germline gene, perhaps due to a read error. V is TRBV7-7 and J is TRBJ2-3; D is perhaps TRBD1 (6 bases). Germline CDR1 reads SSHAT; CDR2 reads FNYEAQ (reference sequence). This CDR3 region has 15 residues. The CDR3 is CASSLQGGSTDTQYF. In DNA form, the CDR3 reads TGTGCTAGCAGCCTACAGGGCGGTAGCACAGATACGCAGTATTTT.

CDR3 loop: CASSREGGQFF. CDR3 bases: TGTGCCAGCAGCCGGGAGGGGGGGCAGTTCTTC. This chain connects TRBV7-2 to TRBJ2-1; 8 bases align to TRBD2. In germline, CDR1 is SGHTA, CDR2 FQGNSA. With V trimmed by 5 bases and J by 12 bases, 3 bases remained unmatched. There are 11 residues in the CDR3.